This T cell receptor beta chain appears in the sequencing data of a study of blood T cell repertoires in COVID-19. Study-level information: Sites across the United States, Italy and Spain contributed samples from acute and convalescent COVID-19. Sample material is recorded as cDNA or gDNA derived from T cells, B-cell-depleted T cells, or PBMCs.

The data were produced by immunoSEQ multiplex PCR, yet TCRdb's version contains in-frame clones alone and is incomplete. The table lists 120,000 to 150,000 clones, about nine tenths of them singletons. With 4 bases removed from V and 3 bases from J, the gap between germline ends came to 15 bases. The CDR3 is 15 residues long. Sequenced: peripheral blood. This sequence was found in a human donor in a cohort sampled during active COVID-19. The V and J genes are TRBV23-1 and TRBJ1-2, with D unclear. TRBV23-1 belongs to the ORF category, with a function that is uncertain. The CDR3 DNA reads TGCGCCAGCAGTCTTGCGGTCTTGGGAGACTATGGCTACACCTTC. Residues: CASSLAVLGDYGYTF.